These T cell receptor beta chains were read from a single sample in a study of shared clonotypes between healthy human individuals. Assay: immunoSEQ multiplex PCR; the TCRdb copy retains only in-frame clones and omits some. This sample has about 490,000 clones, with 75% to 85% found just once. The specimen sequenced was PBMCs. These TCRs come from a woman in her forties in good health. Some clones in this sample may be carry-over from other donors' samples. Both conserved end residues are trimmed from each CDR3. Fields, in order: J gene, clone size, V gene, CDR3 protein. Clone size is stated in some rows and not others, as once, few, many or a class when expanded.

TRBJ1-2 | . | TRBV7-8 | ASSSRRGYGYT
TRBJ2-1 | . | TRBV14 | ASSQGYNEQF
TRBJ1-1 | many | TRBV27 | ASSLNAEGDTEAF
TRBJ2-7 | once | TRBV20-1 | SARQGHEQY
TRBJ2-3 | . | TRBV2 | ASSGADTQY
TRBJ1-2 | . | TRBV6-4 | ASSLGTGGDGYT
TRBJ2-3 | . | TRBV7-9 | ASSSSTGTATDTQY
TRBJ1-5 | . | TRBV28 | ASSLGQSNQPQH
TRBJ2-5 | . | TRBV9 | AGSVEGGSGTQY
TRBJ2-1 | . | TRBV7-3 | ASSLTSTAYNEQF
TRBJ2-2 | . | TRBV7-8 | ASSLTINTGELF
TRBJ2-7 | . | TRBV5-5 | ASSLSGQTAGWYEQY
TRBJ2-7 | . | TRBV15 | ATSSRGRVYEQY
TRBJ2-1 | . | TRBV5-4 | ASSLILYNEQF
TRBJ2-1 | . | TRBV7-6 | ASSLEFGGNEQF
TRBJ1-3 | . | TRBV7-2 | ASSLQGGSGNTIY
TRBJ2-7 | . | TRBV5-1 | ASSLAGLAGAHEQY
TRBJ1-1 | few | TRBV28 | ASSLIPTGQRGAF
TRBJ1-4 | . | TRBV5-1 | ASSNRDGTTEKLF
TRBJ2-5 | . | TRBV4-3 | ASSQDSVGTGRETQY
TRBJ2-1 | . | TRBV7-2 | ASSQSSGAYNEQF
TRBJ2-3 | many | TRBV11-2 | ASSLYREMDTQY
TRBJ1-3 | . | TRBV28 | ASSYQGSGNTIY
TRBJ2-7 | . | TRBV11-2 | ASSTYRSGEQY
TRBJ2-1 | . | TRBV5-4 | ATRGLAGAQRYNEQF
TRBJ2-1 | once | TRBV9 | ASSVGGGGGLGRNEQF
TRBJ2-5 | . | TRBV18 | ASSRRGNSQETQY
TRBJ1-3 | . | TRBV9 | ASGLVRLRFSGNTIY
TRBJ1-1 | . | TRBV7-8 | ASSARDRGGNTEAF
TRBJ2-7 | . | TRBV25-1 | ASSEAGFYEQY
TRBJ2-5 | . | TRBV7-6 | ASSPRLAGDQETQY
TRBJ1-6 | . | TRBV30 | AWAGGDNSPLH
TRBJ1-1 | . | TRBV5-1 | ASSLAVGNTEAF
TRBJ1-1 | . | TRBV4-1 | ASSFSQQGGGTEAF
TRBJ1-4 | . | TRBV19 | ASKIGGGNEKLF
TRBJ1-5 | many | TRBV30 | AWSVDENQPQH
TRBJ1-2 | . | TRBV14 | ASSEAANYGYT
TRBJ2-5 | . | TRBV30 | AWTPASTGPQY
TRBJ2-1 | . | TRBV7-2 | ASSFPPGLAGVRNEQF
TRBJ2-7 | . | TRBV11-2 | ASSLGGARGYEQY
TRBJ2-3 | . | TRBV4-2 | ASSQIAGGPTDTQY
TRBJ1-1 | few | TRBV29-1 | SVEGEAGKRNTEAF